What follows describes a single T cell receptor beta chain. The data originate from a study of STAT5B mutations in CD4+ large granular lymphocyte leukemia. On the study more broadly: Among healthy controls, a particular HLA allele went with more CDR3 'QG' motifs.

Data came from immunoSEQ multiplex PCR; TCRdb stores just in-frame clones and leaves some out. The sample lists some 38,000 clones; 65% to 90% were seen once. CDR3 length: 11 amino acids. V lost 3 bases and J 1 base, leaving 1 base between the germline ends. Germline V lookup: CDR1 SGHNT, CDR2 YENEEA. The clonotype originates from a human donor in good health. Sequencing input: CD4+ T cells from blood buffy coats. V and J are TRBV11-3 and TRBJ2-7; D uncertain. The CDR3 loop is CASSFSYEQYF. The CDR3 region has the DNA TGTGCCAGCAGCTTTTCCTACGAGCAGTACTTC.